This entry is about one T cell receptor (beta chain). The antigen remains unidentified. Other DNA sequences in this sample translate to the same CDR3. The CDR3 sequence is 15 residues long. Germline V gene sequence: CDR1 MGHRA, CDR2 YSYEKL. Trimming took 4 bases from V and 1 from J; bases not matched to a gene: 4. This specimen belongs to a study of shared clonotypes between healthy human individuals. Study overall: Per donor, CD8 memory used one plate, CD8 naive used two, CD4 memory used three and CD4 naive used three.

TCRdb's table, derived via immunoSEQ multiplex PCR, lists solely in-frame clones and lacks some. Altogether some 600,000 clones are present, 96% being singletons, with the ten largest covering about 0.11%. The study's findings and limits: It was anticipated that sequencing depth would influence how many clonotypes donors shared. Non-shared clonotypes had lower generation probabilities than those shared by all four donors.

CD45RO-negative, CCR7-positively selected cells formed the naive CD8 fraction, excluding terminally differentiated effector memory CD45RA+ cells. Donors were Caucasian adults residing in Nashville, Tennessee, USA. This sequence was found in a woman aged 25 to 39 in good health. The genes are TRBV4-1 and TRBJ2-1; TRBD2 aligns across 7 bases. Sequencing used naive CD8+ T cells sorted from blood. CDR3 DNA sequence: TGCGCCAGCAGCCCGGGGGGAGGTTCCTACAATGAGCAGTTCTTC. This translates into CASSPGGGSYNEQFF.